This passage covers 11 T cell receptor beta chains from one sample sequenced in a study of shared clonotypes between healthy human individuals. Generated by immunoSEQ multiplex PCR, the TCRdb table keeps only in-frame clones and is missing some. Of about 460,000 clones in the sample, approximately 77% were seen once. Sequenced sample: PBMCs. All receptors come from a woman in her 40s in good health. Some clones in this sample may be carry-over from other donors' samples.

CDR3 sequence: CASSLEQVYGYTF. In DNA, the CDR3 is TGTGCCAGCAGCTTAGAACAGGTCTATGGCTACACCTTC. This rearrangement joins TRBV7-9 to TRBJ1-2, with D possibly TRBD1 on 5 matching bases. CDR3 length equals 13 residues. Trimming stripped 1 base from V and 4 bases from J, with 7 bases between. Germline loops: CDR1 SEHNR, CDR2 FQNEAQ (reference sequence).

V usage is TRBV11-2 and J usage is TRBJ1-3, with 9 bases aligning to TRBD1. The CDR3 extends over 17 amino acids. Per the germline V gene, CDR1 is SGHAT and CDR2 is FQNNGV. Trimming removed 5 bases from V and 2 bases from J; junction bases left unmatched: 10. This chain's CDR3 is CASSLTTGGQTGNTIYF. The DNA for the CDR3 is TGTGCCAGCAGCCTGACGACAGGGGGACAAACTGGAAACACCATATATTTT.

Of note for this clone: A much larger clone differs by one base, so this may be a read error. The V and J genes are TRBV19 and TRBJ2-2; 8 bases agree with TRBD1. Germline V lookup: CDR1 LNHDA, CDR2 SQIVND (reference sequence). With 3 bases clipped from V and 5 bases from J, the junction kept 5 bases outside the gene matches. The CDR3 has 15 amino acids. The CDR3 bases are TGTGCCAGTAGTATGTCGACAGGGGCTACCGGGGAGCTGTTTTTT. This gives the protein CASSMSTGATGELFF.

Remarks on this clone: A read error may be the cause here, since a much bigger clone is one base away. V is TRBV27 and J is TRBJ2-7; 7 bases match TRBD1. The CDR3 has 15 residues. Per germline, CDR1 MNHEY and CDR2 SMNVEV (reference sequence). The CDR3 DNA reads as TGTGCCAGCAGCCAGGGGACAGCCTTTTCCTACGGGCAGTACTTC. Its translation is CASSQGTAFSYGQYF.

CDR3 sequence reads: CASSPNVGTYQETQYF. CDR3 nucleotide sequence: TGTGCCAGCAGCCCCAACGTGGGGACGTACCAAGAGACCCAGTACTTC. The chain couples TRBV9 to TRBJ2-5; either TRBD1 or TRBD2 may supply D (5 bases each). The CDR3 has 16 amino acids. Trimming left V 4 bases short and J 0 bases short, with 16 bases between. The germline gives CDR1 SGDLS, CDR2 YYNGEE. Variable domain in full (rest from reference TRBV9 and TRBJ2-5): DSGVTQTPKHLITATGQRVTLRCSPRSGDLSVYWYQQSLDQGLQFLIQYYNGEERAKGNILERFSAQQFPDLHSELNLSSLELGDSALYFCASSPNVGTYQETQYFGPGTRLLVL.

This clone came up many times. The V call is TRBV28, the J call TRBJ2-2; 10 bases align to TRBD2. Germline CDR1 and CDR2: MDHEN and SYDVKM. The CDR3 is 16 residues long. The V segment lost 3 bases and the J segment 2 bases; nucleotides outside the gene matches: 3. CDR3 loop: CASSLSGRGNTGELFF. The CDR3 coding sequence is TGTGCCAGCAGTTTGAGCGGGAGGGGTAACACCGGGGAGCTGTTTTTT.

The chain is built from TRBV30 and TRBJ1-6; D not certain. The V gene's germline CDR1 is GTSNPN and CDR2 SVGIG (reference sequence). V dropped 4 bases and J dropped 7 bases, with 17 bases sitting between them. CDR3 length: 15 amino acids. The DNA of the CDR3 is TGTGCCTGGAATGCATTTTCAGGCTCCAATTCACCCCTCCACTTT. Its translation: CAWNAFSGSNSPLHF.

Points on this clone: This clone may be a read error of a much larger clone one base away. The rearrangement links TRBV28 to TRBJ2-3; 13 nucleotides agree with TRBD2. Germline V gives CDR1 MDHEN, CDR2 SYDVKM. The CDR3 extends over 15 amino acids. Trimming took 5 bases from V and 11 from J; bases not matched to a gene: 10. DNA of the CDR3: TGTGCCAGCAGTAAGGGACTAGCGGGAATCTATATGCAGTATTTT. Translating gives CASSKGLAGIYMQYF.

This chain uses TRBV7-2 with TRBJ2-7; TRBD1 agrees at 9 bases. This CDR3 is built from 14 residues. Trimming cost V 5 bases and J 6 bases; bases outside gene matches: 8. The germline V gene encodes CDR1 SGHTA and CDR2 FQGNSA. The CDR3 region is CASSDDRGASEQYF. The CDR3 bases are TGTGCCAGCAGCGACGACAGGGGGGCCTCCGAGCAGTACTTC.

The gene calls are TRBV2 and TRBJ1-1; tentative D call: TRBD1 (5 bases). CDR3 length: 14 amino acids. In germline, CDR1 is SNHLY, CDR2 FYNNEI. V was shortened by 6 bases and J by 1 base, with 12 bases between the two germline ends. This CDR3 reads CASSLWGENTEAFF. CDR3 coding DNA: TGTGCCAGCAGCCTCTGGGGGGAGAACACTGAAGCTTTCTTT. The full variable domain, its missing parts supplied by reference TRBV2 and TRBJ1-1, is EPEVTQTPSHQVTQMGQEVILRCVPISNHLYFYWYRQILGQKVEFLVSFYNNEISEKSEIFDDQFSVERPDGSNFTLKIRSTKLEDSAMYFCASSLWGENTEAFFGQGTRLTVV.

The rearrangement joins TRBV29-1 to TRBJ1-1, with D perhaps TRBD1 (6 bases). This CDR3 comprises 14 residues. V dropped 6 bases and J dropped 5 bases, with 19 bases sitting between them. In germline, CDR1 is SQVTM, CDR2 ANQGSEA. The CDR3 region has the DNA TGCAGCGTCGTGCGCCAGGGGTTTACGACTGAAGCTTTCTTT. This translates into CSVVRQGFTTEAFF.